This T cell receptor (beta chain) was recorded in a study of liver allograft versus peripheral blood T cells. Study-wide background: T cell receptor repertoires in transplanted livers were compared with those in recipients' peripheral blood.

In the case of this clonotype: Its cognate antigen is unknown.

TCRdb re-analysed the reads in MiXCR, keeping a single row per CDR3 protein. The sample shows about 16,000 distinct CDR3 sequences, 20% to 25% of them seen only once. Trimming removed 2 bases from V and 1 base from J; junction bases left unmatched: 12. Germline lookup yields CDR1 SGHNT and CDR2 YYREEE (reference sequence). The CDR3 is made up of 20 amino acids. Study-level findings and limits: It was reported that the T cell receptor repertoires found inside liver allografts differed from those that were detected in peripheral blood.

The chain has TRBV5-4 and TRBJ2-3; 14 bases align to TRBD2. The sequence was collected from a human patient who had a liver transplant. Some T cells could come from the graft donor. This CDR3 reads CASSFPGLAGGPVGTDTQYF. CDR3 nucleotides: TGTGCCAGCAGCTTCCCCGGACTAGCGGGGGGCCCAGTCGGCACAGATACGCAGTATTTT.